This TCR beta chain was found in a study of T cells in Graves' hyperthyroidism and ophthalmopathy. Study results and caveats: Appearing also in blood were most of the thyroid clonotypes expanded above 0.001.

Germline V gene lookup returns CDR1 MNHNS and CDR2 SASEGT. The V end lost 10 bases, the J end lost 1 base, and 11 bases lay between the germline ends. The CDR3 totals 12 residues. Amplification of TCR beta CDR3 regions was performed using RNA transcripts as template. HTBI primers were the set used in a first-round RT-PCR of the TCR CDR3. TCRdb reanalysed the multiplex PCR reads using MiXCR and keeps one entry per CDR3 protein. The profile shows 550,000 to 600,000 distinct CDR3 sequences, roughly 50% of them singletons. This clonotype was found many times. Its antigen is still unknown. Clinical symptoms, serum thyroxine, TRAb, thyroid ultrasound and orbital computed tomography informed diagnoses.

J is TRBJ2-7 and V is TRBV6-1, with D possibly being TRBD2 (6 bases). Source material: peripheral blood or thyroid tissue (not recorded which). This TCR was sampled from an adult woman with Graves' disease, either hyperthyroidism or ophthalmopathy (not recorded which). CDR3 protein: CATGRESYEQYF. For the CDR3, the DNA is TGTGCCACCGGGCGGGAATCCTACGAGCAGTACTTC.